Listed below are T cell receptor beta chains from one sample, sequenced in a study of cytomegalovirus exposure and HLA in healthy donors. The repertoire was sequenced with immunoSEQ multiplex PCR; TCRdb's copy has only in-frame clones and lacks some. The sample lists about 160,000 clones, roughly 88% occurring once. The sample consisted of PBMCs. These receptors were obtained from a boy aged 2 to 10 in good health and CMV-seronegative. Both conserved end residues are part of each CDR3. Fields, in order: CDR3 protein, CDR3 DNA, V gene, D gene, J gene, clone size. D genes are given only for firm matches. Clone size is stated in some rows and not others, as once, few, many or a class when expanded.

cdr3_aa: CASGGGTSNSPLHF
cdr3_nt: TGCGCCAGCGGCGGGGGGACGTCTAATTCACCCCTCCACTTT
v_call: TRBV5-1
d_call: NA
j_call: TRBJ1-6
clone_size: NA

cdr3_aa: CASSQDKLSGIGEQFF
cdr3_nt: TGCGCCAGCAGCCAAGATAAGCTTAGCGGGATAGGTGAGCAGTTCTTC
v_call: TRBV4-3
d_call: TRBD2
j_call: TRBJ2-1
clone_size: NA

cdr3_aa: CASSFGQKNGYTF
cdr3_nt: TGTGCCAGCAGTTTTGGGCAGAAAAATGGCTACACCTTC
v_call: TRBV28
d_call: NA
j_call: TRBJ1-2
clone_size: NA

cdr3_aa: CSSVGGSSYNEQFF
cdr3_nt: TGCAGCTCGGTGGGAGGGAGCTCCTACAATGAGCAGTTCTTC
v_call: TRBV29-1
d_call: TRBD2
j_call: TRBJ2-1
clone_size: NA

cdr3_aa: CASSPGRGYEQYF
cdr3_nt: TGTGCCAGCTCACCAGGCAGGGGCTACGAGCAGTACTTC
v_call: TRBV18
d_call: NA
j_call: TRBJ2-7
clone_size: NA

cdr3_aa: CASSLAPGQGDWEQFF
cdr3_nt: TGTGCCAGCAGTTTAGCCCCGGGACAGGGGGATTGGGAGCAGTTCTTC
v_call: TRBV28
d_call: TRBD1
j_call: TRBJ2-1
clone_size: NA

cdr3_aa: CASEAGGSNTGELFF
cdr3_nt: TGTGCCAGCGAAGCGGGAGGATCGAACACCGGGGAGCTGTTTTTT
v_call: TRBV28
d_call: TRBD2
j_call: TRBJ2-2
clone_size: NA

cdr3_aa: CASSYVDSRNEQFF
cdr3_nt: TGTGCCAGCAGTTACGTAGATAGTCGAAATGAGCAGTTCTTC
v_call: TRBV6-6
d_call: NA
j_call: TRBJ2-1
clone_size: NA

cdr3_aa: CASSNSDEQFF
cdr3_nt: TGTGCCAGCAGTAATAGCGATGAGCAGTTCTTC
v_call: TRBV28
d_call: NA
j_call: TRBJ2-1
clone_size: NA

cdr3_aa: CAWSIGSGGQETQYF
cdr3_nt: TGTGCCTGGAGTATCGGTAGCGGGGGCCAAGAGACCCAGTACTTC
v_call: TRBV30
d_call: TRBD2
j_call: TRBJ2-5
clone_size: NA

cdr3_aa: CTSSGSDRPFFEQYF
cdr3_nt: TGTACCAGCAGTGGCTCGGACAGGCCATTTTTCGAGCAGTACTTC
v_call: TRBV27
d_call: TRBD1
j_call: TRBJ2-7
clone_size: NA

cdr3_aa: CASSHEQGSTDTQCF
cdr3_nt: TGTGCCAGCAGCCACGAACAGGGCAGCACAGATACGCAGTGTTTT
v_call: TRBV7-6
d_call: NA
j_call: TRBJ2-3
clone_size: NA

cdr3_aa: CASSLDRIGGYTF
cdr3_nt: TGTGCCAGCAGTCTGGACAGGATAGGAGGCTACACCTTC
v_call: TRBV27
d_call: TRBD1
j_call: TRBJ1-2
clone_size: NA

cdr3_aa: CASSHGLAGGGEQFF
cdr3_nt: TGTGCCAGCAGCCACGGACTAGCGGGAGGGGGCGAGCAGTTCTTC
v_call: TRBV7-9
d_call: TRBD2
j_call: TRBJ2-1
clone_size: NA

cdr3_aa: CASSLVPATGGYTF
cdr3_nt: TGTGCCAGCAGCTTAGTACCCGCCACGGGGGGCTACACCTTC
v_call: TRBV7-2
d_call: NA
j_call: TRBJ1-2
clone_size: NA

cdr3_aa: CAWSGGSSATNEKLFF
cdr3_nt: TGTGCCTGGAGTGGTGGTAGTTCTGCAACTAATGAAAAACTGTTTTTT
v_call: TRBV30
d_call: NA
j_call: TRBJ1-4
clone_size: few

cdr3_aa: CASRDRGRDGYTF
cdr3_nt: TGTGCCAGCAGGGACAGGGGTAGGGATGGCTACACCTTC
v_call: TRBV27
d_call: TRBD1
j_call: TRBJ1-2
clone_size: NA

cdr3_aa: CASSLTGSGNTIYF
cdr3_nt: TGTGCCAGCAGCCTGACAGGTTCTGGAAACACCATATATTTT
v_call: TRBV7-2
d_call: NA
j_call: TRBJ1-3
clone_size: NA

cdr3_aa: CASSKSSYNSPLHF
cdr3_nt: TGCGCCAGCTCCAAGAGCTCCTATAATTCACCCCTCCACTTT
v_call: TRBV10-2
d_call: NA
j_call: TRBJ1-6
clone_size: NA

cdr3_aa: CASSLGLGTGTQYF
cdr3_nt: TGTGCCAGCAGCTTAGGACTAGGGACAGGTACGCAGTATTTT
v_call: TRBV7-9
d_call: TRBD1
j_call: TRBJ2-3
clone_size: NA

cdr3_aa: CASSSGLQETQYF
cdr3_nt: TGTGCCAGCTCATCCGGACTACAAGAGACCCAGTACTTC
v_call: TRBV18
d_call: NA
j_call: TRBJ2-5
clone_size: few

cdr3_aa: CASSQGDRGDTEAFF
cdr3_nt: TGCGCCAGCAGCCAGGGGGACAGGGGTGACACTGAAGCTTTCTTT
v_call: TRBV4-3
d_call: TRBD1
j_call: TRBJ1-1
clone_size: once

cdr3_aa: CASSLTGGEETQYF
cdr3_nt: TGTGCCAGCAGCCTGACAGGGGGAGAAGAGACCCAGTACTTC
v_call: TRBV7-6
d_call: TRBD1
j_call: TRBJ2-5
clone_size: NA

cdr3_aa: CASRDINNEQFF
cdr3_nt: TGTGCCAGCCGGGACATAAACAATGAGCAGTTCTTC
v_call: TRBV25-1
d_call: NA
j_call: TRBJ2-1
clone_size: few

cdr3_aa: CASSSGTGELFF
cdr3_nt: TGTGCCAGCAGCTCAGGGACCGGGGAGCTGTTTTTT
v_call: TRBV11-2
d_call: NA
j_call: TRBJ2-2
clone_size: few

cdr3_aa: CASTGPPGAFF
cdr3_nt: TGTGCCAGTACCGGCCCCCCGGGGGCTTTCTTT
v_call: TRBV19
d_call: NA
j_call: TRBJ1-1
clone_size: NA

cdr3_aa: CATYREGSYNEQFF
cdr3_nt: TGTGCCACCTACAGGGAGGGCTCCTACAATGAGCAGTTCTTC
v_call: TRBV15
d_call: NA
j_call: TRBJ2-1
clone_size: few

cdr3_aa: CAWSGQHNTEAFF
cdr3_nt: TGTGCCTGGAGTGGACAGCACAACACTGAAGCTTTCTTT
v_call: TRBV30
d_call: NA
j_call: TRBJ1-1
clone_size: NA

cdr3_aa: CASPSGRASTDTQYF
cdr3_nt: TGTGCCAGCCCTAGCGGGAGAGCTAGCACAGATACGCAGTATTTT
v_call: TRBV7-9
d_call: TRBD2
j_call: TRBJ2-3
clone_size: NA

cdr3_aa: CASSDDRVLTSSYNSPLHF
cdr3_nt: TGTGCCAGCAGCGACGACCGGGTACTTACCAGCTCCTATAATTCACCCCTCCACTTT
v_call: TRBV5-8
d_call: NA
j_call: TRBJ1-6
clone_size: NA

cdr3_aa: CASTSGRAWDIQYF
cdr3_nt: TGTGCCAGCACTAGCGGGAGGGCCTGGGACATTCAGTACTTC
v_call: TRBV6-6
d_call: TRBD2
j_call: TRBJ2-4
clone_size: NA

cdr3_aa: CASSDTSGSSYEQYF
cdr3_nt: TGTGCCAGCTCCGATACTAGCGGGAGCTCCTACGAGCAGTACTTC
v_call: TRBV18
d_call: TRBD2
j_call: TRBJ2-7
clone_size: NA

cdr3_aa: CASSGPGQGNTEAFF
cdr3_nt: TGTGCCAGCAGTGGCCCGGGACAGGGGAACACTGAAGCTTTCTTT
v_call: TRBV6-5
d_call: TRBD1
j_call: TRBJ1-1
clone_size: NA

cdr3_aa: CASSLDGASGGLYQETQYF
cdr3_nt: TGTGCCAGCAGCTTGGATGGCGCCAGCGGGGGGCTATACCAAGAGACCCAGTACTTC
v_call: TRBV5-4
d_call: TRBD2
j_call: TRBJ2-5
clone_size: few

cdr3_aa: CASSPGPGNTIYF
cdr3_nt: TGTGCCAGCTCACCAGGGCCTGGAAACACCATATATTTT
v_call: TRBV18
d_call: NA
j_call: TRBJ1-3
clone_size: NA

cdr3_aa: CASSPTGGSTEAFF
cdr3_nt: TGTGCCAGCAGCCCGACAGGGGGCAGTACTGAAGCTTTCTTT
v_call: TRBV7-8
d_call: TRBD1
j_call: TRBJ1-1
clone_size: NA

cdr3_aa: CSVWVGNYGYTF
cdr3_nt: TGCAGCGTTTGGGTGGGCAACTATGGCTACACCTTC
v_call: TRBV29-1
d_call: NA
j_call: TRBJ1-2
clone_size: NA

cdr3_aa: CASSYSVLNTDTQYF
cdr3_nt: TGTGCCAGCAGTTACAGCGTCCTCAACACAGATACGCAGTATTTT
v_call: TRBV6-5
d_call: NA
j_call: TRBJ2-3
clone_size: NA

cdr3_aa: CASIYDRDNEQFF
cdr3_nt: TGTGCCAGCATCTACGACAGGGACAATGAGCAGTTCTTC
v_call: TRBV6-6
d_call: TRBD1
j_call: TRBJ2-1
clone_size: NA

cdr3_aa: CASSLSTVGGSNQPQHF
cdr3_nt: TGTGCCAGCAGTTTATCCACAGTGGGAGGGAGCAATCAGCCCCAGCATTTT
v_call: TRBV27
d_call: NA
j_call: TRBJ1-5
clone_size: once

cdr3_aa: CASSSSTGGGYYGYTF
cdr3_nt: TGCGCCAGCAGCAGCTCGACAGGGGGCGGGTACTATGGCTACACCTTC
v_call: TRBV5-1
d_call: TRBD1
j_call: TRBJ1-2
clone_size: NA

cdr3_aa: CASSLALGNSPLHF
cdr3_nt: TGTGCCAGCAGCTTAGCGCTCGGTAATTCACCCCTCCACTTT
v_call: TRBV7-6
d_call: NA
j_call: TRBJ1-6
clone_size: NA

cdr3_aa: CASSLGGEQFF
cdr3_nt: TGTGCCAGCAGTTTAGGAGGGGAGCAGTTCTTC
v_call: TRBV28
d_call: NA
j_call: TRBJ2-1
clone_size: NA

cdr3_aa: CSSSGGVGPVVEAFF
cdr3_nt: TGTTCCAGCAGCGGGGGCGTGGGGCCAGTCGTAGAAGCTTTCTTT
v_call: TRBV7-9
d_call: NA
j_call: TRBJ1-1
clone_size: few

cdr3_aa: CSVGFLGDEQFF
cdr3_nt: TGCAGCGTCGGTTTCCTAGGGGATGAGCAGTTCTTC
v_call: TRBV29-1
d_call: NA
j_call: TRBJ2-1
clone_size: once

cdr3_aa: CASTDWGNQPQHF
cdr3_nt: TGTGCCAGCACCGACTGGGGCAATCAGCCCCAGCATTTT
v_call: TRBV6-6
d_call: NA
j_call: TRBJ1-5
clone_size: once

cdr3_aa: CSVPRGLETQYF
cdr3_nt: TGCAGCGTTCCCAGGGGGCTCGAGACCCAGTACTTC
v_call: TRBV29-1
d_call: TRBD1
j_call: TRBJ2-5
clone_size: few

cdr3_aa: CASSSILVREQYF
cdr3_nt: TGTGCCAGCAGCTCTATACTTGTACGCGAGCAGTACTTC
v_call: TRBV11-2
d_call: NA
j_call: TRBJ2-7
clone_size: NA